Below, 19 T cell receptor beta chains from the same sample are listed, as sequenced in a study of cytotoxic CD8 clonotypes in ibrutinib-treated CLL. This table comes from immunoSEQ multiplex PCR, and its TCRdb copy is limited to in-frame clones, with some not included. This table has about 50,000 clones, about three fifths appearing once. The sample was PBMCs, taken after 24 months of ibrutinib treatment. These receptors were collected from a human donor with chronic lymphocytic leukemia.

The CDR3 DNA follows: TGTGCCAGCAGCAAGGGGGCGGGGGCAGGAGGTGGCTACACCTTC. It encodes CASSKGAGAGGGYTF. The chain carries TRBV6-6 and TRBJ1-2; TRBD1 agrees at 7 bases. The CDR3 extends over 15 amino acids. With V trimmed by 6 bases and J by 7 bases, 14 bases remained unmatched. Germline V CDR1 and CDR2: MNHNY, SVGAGI (reference sequence).

This rearrangement joins TRBV6-6 to TRBJ2-3, with D maybe TRBD2 (6 bases). The germline gives CDR1 MNHNY, CDR2 SVGAGI (reference sequence). The CDR3 totals 15 residues. V dropped 7 bases and J dropped 2 bases, with 16 bases sitting between them. The CDR3 coding sequence is TGTGCCAGCACCCGCGGCGGGGCGATCACAGATACGCAGTATTTT. It translates to CASTRGGAITDTQYF.

The chain uses TRBV4-1 and TRBJ1-2; TRBD1 matches 8 bases. The CDR3 extends over 15 amino acids. J gave up 7 bases and V 0 bases, and 7 bases lay outside the gene matches. Germline-derived CDR1 and CDR2 are MGHRA and YSYEKL. CDR3 DNA sequence: TGCGCCAGCAGCCAAGATCAGGGGGCGAAAGCTGGCTACACCTTC. Amino acid sequence: CASSQDQGAKAGYTF.

This clone occurred a few times. This chain joins TRBV19 and TRBJ1-1, with D perhaps matching TRBD1 (6 bases). There are 15 residues in the CDR3. Trimming stripped 6 bases from V and 3 bases from J, with 17 bases between. Looked up from germline, CDR1 is LNHDA and CDR2 is SQIVND (reference sequence). The CDR3 DNA reads as TGTGCCAGTAGACAACAGGGCACGAAGGACACTGAAGCTTTCTTT. It is translated as CASRQQGTKDTEAFF.

This chain joins TRBV19 and TRBJ1-5; D ambiguous. Trimming took 1 base from V and 4 from J, leaving 11 bases between them. Germline V gene data show CDR1 as LNHDA and CDR2 as SQIVND (reference sequence). The CDR3 extends over 15 amino acids. This chain's CDR3 is CASSIGRNRNQPQHF. In DNA form, the CDR3 reads TGTGCCAGTAGTATAGGGCGGAACCGAAATCAGCCCCAGCATTTT.

This clone showed up just a few times. J is TRBJ2-1 and V is TRBV21-1. TRBV21-1 corresponds to a pseudogene. The CDR3 is made up of 16 amino acids. The CDR3, as DNA: TGTGCCAGCAGCAAAGATAGGGCCCGCCCCTACAATGAGCAGTTCTTC. Translating gives CASSKDRARPYNEQFF.

This chain connects TRBV5-1 to TRBJ1-2; D is uncertain. The germline V gene encodes CDR1 SGHRS and CDR2 YFSETQ. The CDR3 has 15 residues. Trimming took 4 bases from V and 6 from J, leaving 19 bases between them. The chain's CDR3 is CASSPGRTAGDGYTF. The CDR3 region has the DNA TGCGCCAGCAGCCCTGGCCGGACTGCCGGCGATGGCTACACCTTC.

The genes are TRBV25-1 and TRBJ2-1; TRBD2 matches at 8 bases. Trimming cost V 7 bases and J 6 bases; bases outside gene matches: 11. The CDR3 runs to 15 residues. Germline-derived CDR1 and CDR2 are MGHDK and SYGVNS. The CDR3 region has the DNA TGTGCCAGCACCCCCGAGGGGACTAGTCGCAATGAGCAGTTCTTC. This encodes CASTPEGTSRNEQFF.

V is TRBV6-4 and J is TRBJ2-3; D is perhaps TRBD1 or TRBD2 (6 bases each). Trimming took 3 bases from V and 6 from J, leaving 16 bases between them. Per germline, CDR1 MRHNA and CDR2 SNTAGT. This CDR3 is 15 amino acids long. CDR3 sequence (DNA): TGTGCCAGCAGTGAGACCTCCGGGGGCCGGGATACGCAGTATTTT. It translates to CASSETSGGRDTQYF.

V and J are TRBV5-4 and TRBJ2-1; D may be TRBD1 (6 bases). Trimming took 3 bases from V and 9 from J, leaving 16 bases between them. There are 14 residues in the CDR3. Germline V lookup: CDR1 SGHNT, CDR2 YYREEE (reference sequence). CDR3 nucleotide sequence: TGTGCCAGCAGCTCTGCAGGGGTCTCGGGTGAGCAGTTCTTC. Protein sequence: CASSSAGVSGEQFF. The variable domain in full, completed from reference TRBV5-4 and TRBJ2-1, reads ETGVTQSPTHLIKTRGQQVTLRCSSQSGHNTVSWYQQALGQGPQFIFQYYREEENGRGNFPPRFSGLQFPNYSSELNVNALELDDSALYLCASSSAGVSGEQFFGPGTRLTVL.

A remark on this clone: A far larger clone is one nucleotide away, so this likely arose from a read error. The rearrangement uses TRBV5-1 and TRBJ2-7; 16 bases line up with TRBD2. The CDR3 spans 22 residues. V lost 3 bases, J lost 2 bases, and 20 bases stayed unmatched. Germline V lookup: CDR1 SGHRS, CDR2 YFSETQ. The CDR3 region has the DNA TGCGCCAGCAGCTCCTGGGGTCGCCGTACGGGACTAGCGGGGGGGACAACCTACGAGCAGTACTTC. The encoded protein is CASSSWGRRTGLAGGTTYEQYF. The variable domain in full, completed from reference TRBV5-1 and TRBJ2-7, reads KAGVTQTPRYLIKTRGQQVTLSCSPISGHRSVSWYQQTPGQGLQFLFEYFSETQRNKGNFPGRFSGRQFSNSRSEMNVSTLELGDSALYLCASSSWGRRTGLAGGTTYEQYFGPGTRLTVT.

This clone was counted a few times. The chain is built from TRBV6-6 and TRBJ1-6; no firm D call. From germline, CDR1 is MNHNY and CDR2 SVGAGI (reference sequence). Trimming shortened V by 5 bases and J by 10 bases, and 6 bases separated the two germline ends. The CDR3 has 11 amino acids. CDR3: CASSPTSPLHF. The CDR3 DNA reads as TGTGCCAGCAGTCCGACCTCACCCCTCCACTTT.

The chain employs TRBV6-4 and TRBJ1-1; D may be TRBD1 (5 bases). V gave up 7 bases and J gave up 4 bases, with 22 bases separating them. CDR1 MRHNA and CDR2 SNTAGT come from the germline V gene. The length of the CDR3 is 16 residues. For the CDR3, the DNA is TGTGCCAGCACCCACCGGGACCCCCGGCGGAGCACTGAAGCTTTCTTT. This translates into CASTHRDPRRSTEAFF.

The V gene is TRBV7-8, the J gene TRBJ2-5, with D hard to call. The CDR3 length is 14 residues. Germline CDR1 SGHVS, CDR2 FQNEAQ. Trimming pared 3 bases from V and 0 bases from J, leaving 8 bases between. In nucleotides, the CDR3 is TGTGCCAGCAGCTTGGGGATTTACCAAGAGACCCAGTACTTC. As protein: CASSLGIYQETQYF.

V gene TRBV4-2 combines with J gene TRBJ1-5, with D hard to call. Trimming shortened V by 0 bases and J by 8 bases, and 17 bases separated the two germline ends. This CDR3 has 16 residues. Per germline, CDR1 LGHNA and CDR2 YNFKEQ. The chain's CDR3 is CASSQDLPAFIEPQHF. The CDR3 nucleotides are TGTGCCAGCAGCCAAGATCTACCAGCTTTCATTGAGCCCCAGCATTTT.

The chain recombines TRBV4-1 with TRBJ1-1, with D perhaps TRBD1 (5 bases). The CDR3 spans 12 residues. V was cut by 6 bases and J by 6 bases, with 11 bases left in between. Looked up from germline, CDR1 is MGHRA and CDR2 is YSYEKL. CDR3 sequence reads: CASRGERAEAFF. CDR3 in DNA: TGCGCCAGCAGGGGGGAGAGGGCTGAAGCTTTCTTT.

This sequence joins TRBV7-8 and TRBJ2-2; D is perhaps TRBD1 (6 bases). The germline CDR1 and CDR2 sequences are SGHVS and FQNEAQ. This CDR3 has 15 amino acids. Deletions cut 4 bases from V and 5 bases from J, with 14 bases between. The CDR3 sequence is CASSSWGQGTGELFF. The CDR3 DNA follows: TGTGCCAGCAGCTCCTGGGGGCAGGGAACCGGGGAGCTGTTTTTT.

The chain uses TRBV6-4 and TRBJ1-1; D call uncertain. Germline V lookup: CDR1 MRHNA, CDR2 SNTAGT. CDR3 length: 12 amino acids. V was clipped by 9 bases and J by 0 bases, with 8 bases between them. The CDR3 region is CARTGLNTEAFF. DNA of the CDR3: TGTGCCAGAACGGGGTTGAACACTGAAGCTTTCTTT.

The rearrangement links TRBV11-2 to TRBJ2-5; D is unclear. The germline V and J ends were trimmed by 1 base and 3 bases, with 9 bases remaining between them. CDR1 and CDR2 (germline): SGHAT, FQNNGV. This CDR3 contains 14 residues. The CDR3 coding sequence is TGTGCCAGCAGCTTAGTCGGCCAGGAAGAGACCCAGTACTTC. This codes for CASSLVGQEETQYF.